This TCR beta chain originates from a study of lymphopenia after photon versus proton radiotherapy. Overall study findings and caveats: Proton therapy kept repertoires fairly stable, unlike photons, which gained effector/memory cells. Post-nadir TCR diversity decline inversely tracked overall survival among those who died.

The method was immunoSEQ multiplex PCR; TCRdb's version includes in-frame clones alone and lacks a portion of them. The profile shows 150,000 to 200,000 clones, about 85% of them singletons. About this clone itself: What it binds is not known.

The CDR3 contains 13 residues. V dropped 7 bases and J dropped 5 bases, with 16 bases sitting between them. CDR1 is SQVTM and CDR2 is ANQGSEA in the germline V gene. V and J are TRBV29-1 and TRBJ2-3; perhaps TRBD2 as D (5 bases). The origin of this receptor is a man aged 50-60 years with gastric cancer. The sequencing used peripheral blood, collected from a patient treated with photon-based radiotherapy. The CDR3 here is CSGAALGGDTQYF. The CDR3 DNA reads TGCAGCGGTGCAGCCTTAGGAGGAGATACGCAGTATTTT.